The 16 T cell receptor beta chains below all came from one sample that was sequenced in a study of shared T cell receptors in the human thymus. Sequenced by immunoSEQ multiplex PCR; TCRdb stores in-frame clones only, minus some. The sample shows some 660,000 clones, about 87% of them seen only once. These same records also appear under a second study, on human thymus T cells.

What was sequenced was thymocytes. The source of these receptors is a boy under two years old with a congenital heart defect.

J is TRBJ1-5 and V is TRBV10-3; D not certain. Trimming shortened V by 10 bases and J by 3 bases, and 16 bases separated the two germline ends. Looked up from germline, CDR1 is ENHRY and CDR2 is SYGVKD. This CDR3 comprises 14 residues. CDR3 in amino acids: CATKTPGLNQPQHF. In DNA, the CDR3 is TGTGCCACCAAAACTCCGGGTCTCAATCAGCCCCAGCATTTT.

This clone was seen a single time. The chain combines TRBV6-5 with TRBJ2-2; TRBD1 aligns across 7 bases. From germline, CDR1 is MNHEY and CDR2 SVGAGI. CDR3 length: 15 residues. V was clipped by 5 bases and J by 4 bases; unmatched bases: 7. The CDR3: CASSQDRLSTGELFF. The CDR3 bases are TGTGCCAGCAGTCAGGACAGGTTGTCCACCGGGGAGCTGTTTTTT.

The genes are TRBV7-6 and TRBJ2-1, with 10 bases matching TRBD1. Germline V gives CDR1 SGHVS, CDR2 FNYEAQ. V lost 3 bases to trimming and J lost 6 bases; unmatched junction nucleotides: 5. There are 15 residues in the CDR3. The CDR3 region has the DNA TGTGCCAGCAGCTTTGGGACAGGGGACGTCAATGAGCAGTTCTTC. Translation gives CASSFGTGDVNEQFF.

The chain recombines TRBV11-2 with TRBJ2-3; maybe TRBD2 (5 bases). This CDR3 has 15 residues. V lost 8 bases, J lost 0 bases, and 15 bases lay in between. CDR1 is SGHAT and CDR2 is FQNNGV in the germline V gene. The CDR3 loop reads CASRGWANSTDTQYF. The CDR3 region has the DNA TGTGCCAGCCGGGGATGGGCAAATAGCACAGATACGCAGTATTTT. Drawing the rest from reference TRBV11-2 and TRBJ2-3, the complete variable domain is EAGVAQSPRYKIIEKRQSVAFWCNPISGHATLYWYQQILGQGPKLLIQFQNNGVVDDSQLPKDRFSAERLKGVDSTLKIQPAKLEDSAVYLCASRGWANSTDTQYFGPGTRLTVL.

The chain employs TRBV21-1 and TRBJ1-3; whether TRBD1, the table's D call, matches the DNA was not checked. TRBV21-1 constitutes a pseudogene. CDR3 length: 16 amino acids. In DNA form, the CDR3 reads TGTGCCAGCAGCAACTCCCAGGGTGTCCCTGGAAACACCATATATTTT. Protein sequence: CASSNSQGVPGNTIYF.

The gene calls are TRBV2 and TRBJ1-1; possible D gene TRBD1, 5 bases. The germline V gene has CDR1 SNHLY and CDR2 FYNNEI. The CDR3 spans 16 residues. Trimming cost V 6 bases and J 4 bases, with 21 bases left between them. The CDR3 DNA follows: TGTGCCAGCAGGGCAGTTCGGGTTAGGGGAGGCACTGAAGCTTTCTTT. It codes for CASRAVRVRGGTEAFF.

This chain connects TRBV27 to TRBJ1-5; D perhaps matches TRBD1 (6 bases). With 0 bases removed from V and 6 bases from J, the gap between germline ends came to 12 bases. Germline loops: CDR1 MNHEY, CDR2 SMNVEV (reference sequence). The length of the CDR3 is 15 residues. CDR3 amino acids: CASSLSGTLLQPQHF. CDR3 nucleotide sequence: TGTGCCAGCAGTTTATCGGGGACACTACTTCAGCCCCAGCATTTT.

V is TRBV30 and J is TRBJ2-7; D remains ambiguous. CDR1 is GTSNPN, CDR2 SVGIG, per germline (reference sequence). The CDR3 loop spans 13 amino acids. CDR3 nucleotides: TGTGCTGGCGGTGTCCCGGGCTCCTACGAGCAGTACTTC. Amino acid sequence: CAGGVPGSYEQYF.

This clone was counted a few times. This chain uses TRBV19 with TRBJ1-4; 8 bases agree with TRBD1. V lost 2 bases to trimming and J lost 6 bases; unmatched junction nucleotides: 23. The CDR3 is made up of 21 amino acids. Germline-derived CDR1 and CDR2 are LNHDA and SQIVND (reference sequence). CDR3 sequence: CASSINNPFGQGKQLDEKLFF. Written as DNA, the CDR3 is TGTGCCAGTAGTATAAATAATCCTTTCGGACAGGGTAAACAGCTAGATGAAAAACTGTTTTTT.

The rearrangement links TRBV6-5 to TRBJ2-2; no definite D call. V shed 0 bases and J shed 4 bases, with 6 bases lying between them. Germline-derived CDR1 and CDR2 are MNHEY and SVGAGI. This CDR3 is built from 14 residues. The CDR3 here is CASSYSISTGELFF. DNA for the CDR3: TGTGCCAGCAGTTACTCGATCAGCACCGGGGAGCTGTTTTTT.

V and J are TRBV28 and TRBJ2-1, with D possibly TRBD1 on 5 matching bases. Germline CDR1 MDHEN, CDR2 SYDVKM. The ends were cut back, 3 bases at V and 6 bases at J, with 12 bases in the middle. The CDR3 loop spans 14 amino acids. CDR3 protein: CASSLLGPVNEQFF. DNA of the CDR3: TGTGCCAGCAGTTTGTTGGGGCCGGTCAATGAGCAGTTCTTC.

The CDR3 reads CASSSRGNYGYTF. The DNA for the CDR3 is TGTGCCAGCAGTTCGAGAGGTAACTATGGCTACACCTTC. This chain connects TRBV28 to TRBJ1-2; D call uncertain. Germline values: CDR1 MDHEN, CDR2 SYDVKM. The CDR3 spans 13 residues. Trimming stripped 4 bases from V and 1 base from J, with 7 bases between.

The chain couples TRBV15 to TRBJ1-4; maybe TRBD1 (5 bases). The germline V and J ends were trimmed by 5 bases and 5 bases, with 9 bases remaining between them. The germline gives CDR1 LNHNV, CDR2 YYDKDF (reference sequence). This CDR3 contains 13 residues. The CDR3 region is CATSAGKNEKLFF. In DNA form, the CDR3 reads TGTGCCACCAGCGCAGGGAAAAATGAAAAACTGTTTTTT.

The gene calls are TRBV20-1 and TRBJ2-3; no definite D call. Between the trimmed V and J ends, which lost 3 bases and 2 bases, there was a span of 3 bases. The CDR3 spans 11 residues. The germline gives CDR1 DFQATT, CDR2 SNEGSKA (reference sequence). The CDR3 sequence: CSASHTDTQYF. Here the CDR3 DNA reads TGCAGTGCTAGCCACACAGATACGCAGTATTTT.

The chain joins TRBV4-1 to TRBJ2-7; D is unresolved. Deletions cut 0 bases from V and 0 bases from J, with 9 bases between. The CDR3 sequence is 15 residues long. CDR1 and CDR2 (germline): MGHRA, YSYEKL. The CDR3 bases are TGCGCCAGCAGCCAAGAAAGAGGTCGCTCCTACGAGCAGTACTTC. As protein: CASSQERGRSYEQYF.

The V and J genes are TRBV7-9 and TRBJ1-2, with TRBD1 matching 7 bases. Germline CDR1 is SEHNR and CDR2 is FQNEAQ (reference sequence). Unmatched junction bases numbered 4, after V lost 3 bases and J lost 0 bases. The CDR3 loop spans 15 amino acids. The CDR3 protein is CASSFRDSANYGYTF. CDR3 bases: TGTGCCAGCAGCTTTAGGGACAGTGCTAACTATGGCTACACCTTC.